This TCR beta chain is drawn from a study of blood T cell repertoires in COVID-19. TCRdb's table, derived via immunoSEQ multiplex PCR, lists solely in-frame clones and lacks some. The table lists fewer than 250,000 clones, 80% to 90% of them singletons. Per the germline V gene, CDR1 is MNHNY and CDR2 is SVGAGI (reference sequence). V was clipped by 2 bases and J by 5 bases; unmatched bases: 1. The CDR3 is 15 amino acids. Sequencing used peripheral blood. The clonotype comes from a man aged 50 to 60 with active or convalescent COVID-19. The V call is TRBV6-6, the J call TRBJ1-6, with TRBD1 matching over 9 bases. As DNA, the CDR3 is TGTGCCAGCAGTTACGGGGACAGGGATAATTCACCCCTCCACTTT. This gives the protein CASSYGDRDNSPLHF.